The present TCR beta chain was sequenced within a study of T cells after posttransplantation cyclophosphamide. Study outcomes and limitations: Recipient CMV seropositivity and CMV reactivation strongly tracked TRB clonality.

Control samples came 1 year after myeloablative marrow transplants with methotrexate plus calcineurin inhibitor. The CDR3 consists of 14 residues. CDR1 and CDR2 from the germline V gene are SNHLY and FYNNEI. Comment on this clone: The antigen is undetermined.

Sequenced by immunoSEQ multiplex PCR; TCRdb stores in-frame clones only, minus some. The data hold roughly 17,000 clones, with 85% observed a single time. The rearrangement links TRBV2 to TRBJ2-5, with TRBD1 as a possible D gene (6 bases). The J call could be wrong; TRBJ2-7 is a better fit for the DNA end. The sequencing used PBMCs, collected after allogeneic stem cell transplant with calcineurin inhibitor and methotrexate. This sequence was found in a female patient aged 18 to 29 who received an allogeneic stem cell transplant from an unrelated donor, was CMV-positive, and had acute and chronic GVHD. The graft donor may have given rise to some T cells. The CDR3 DNA sequence: TGTGCCAGCGGCGCAGGGGCAAACTCCTACGAGCAGTACTTC. Protein product: CASGAGANSYEQYF.